A single sample gave rise to the 7 T cell receptor beta chains below, sequenced in a study of blood T cells in healthy people across ages (dated by TCRdb to 2015 to 2017). The library came from 5' RACE. These reads were obtained on an Illumina HiSeq 2500. A second roughly 7 to 12 cycle PCR used a sample-barcoded 5' primer and a J-beta primer mix. The public reads were quality trimmed at Q25 with fastp and then assembled into clones with MiXCR by TCRdb, keeping productive beta chains. Every CDR3 protein is listed once, alongside the most common genes and DNA of its rows. Here the sample has 1.5 million to 1.9 million distinct CDR3 sequences; 35% to 45% occur a single time. The ten largest clones capture approximately 4.1% of the sample. Material: blood. These receptors all stem from a woman under 30 in good health.

The rearrangement uses TRBV9 and TRBJ1-6, with D hard to call. The CDR3 has 13 residues. Between the trimmed V and J ends, which lost 5 bases and 0 bases, there was a span of 3 bases. Germline V gene sequence: CDR1 SGDLS, CDR2 YYNGEE. CDR3 in amino acids: CASSPSYNSPLHF. The DNA for the CDR3 is TGTGCCAGCAGTCCCTCCTATAATTCACCCCTCCACTTT.

The chain carries TRBV7-2 and TRBJ2-5; tentatively, D is TRBD1 (6 bases). The last part of the DNA fits TRBJ2-7 better; the J call may be wrong. The CDR3 has 15 amino acids. Per the germline V gene, CDR1 is SGHTA and CDR2 is FQGNSA. CDR3 residues: CASSLVGQSVYEQYF. CDR3 nucleotide sequence: TGTGCCAGCAGCTTAGTAGGACAGTCCGTCTACGAGCAGTACTTC.

This clonotype was detected once. The chain uses TRBV29-1 and TRBJ2-5; 8 bases align to TRBD1. This CDR3 contains 15 residues. The trim removed 7 bases at V and 5 bases at J, leaving 15 bases unmatched. CDR1 and CDR2 (germline): SQVTM, ANQGSEA. DNA for the CDR3: TGCAGCGCCTCACTGACAGGGGATGTTAGGGAGACCCAGTACTTC. Amino acid sequence: CSASLTGDVRETQYF.

This clonotype was recorded only once. This chain connects TRBV27 to TRBJ1-2; D is unresolved. Germline CDR1 is MNHEY and CDR2 is SMNVEV (reference sequence). The CDR3 extends over 13 amino acids. The germline V and J ends were trimmed by 6 bases and 7 bases, with 15 bases remaining between them. The CDR3: CASRRWVTGGYTF. CDR3 DNA sequence: TGTGCCAGCAGGCGCTGGGTGACGGGTGGCTACACCTTC.

The chain joins TRBV25-1 to TRBJ2-5; D unclear. Germline loops: CDR1 MGHDK, CDR2 SYGVNS. The CDR3 consists of 11 residues. Trimming removed 7 bases from V and 4 bases from J, with 7 bases in between. CDR3 region: CASKVSETQYF. The DNA for the CDR3 is TGTGCCAGCAAGGTGTCAGAGACCCAGTACTTC.

The J gene is TRBJ2-3, the V gene TRBV12-3 or TRBV12-4, with TRBD2 as a possible D gene (5 bases). V gave up 2 bases and J gave up 7 bases, with 16 bases separating them. This CDR3 has 15 residues. The chain's CDR3 is CASSLRDSRQNTQYF. The DNA of the CDR3 is TGTGCCAGCAGTTTACGGGATTCTCGGCAGAATACGCAGTATTTT.

The chain is built from TRBV10-3 and TRBJ1-2; a possible D gene is TRBD1 (5 bases). The CDR3 is 13 amino acids. The germline gives CDR1 ENHRY, CDR2 SYGVKD. Deletions cut 6 bases from V and 3 bases from J, with 11 bases between. CDR3 sequence: CAISRDGDYGYTF. The CDR3 DNA follows: TGTGCCATCAGCCGGGACGGGGACTATGGCTACACCTTC.